This T cell receptor (beta chain) came from a study of blood T cells in healthy people across ages. Broader study findings: Roughly linear declines in TCR beta diversity per million T cells occurred with age.

This clonotype was seen only a few times. Its target is unknown. For the second PCR, which ran for about 7 to 12 cycles, a sample-barcoded 5' primer and a J-beta primer mix were used. MiXCR was run by TCRdb on the 5' RACE reads, yielding one entry per CDR3 protein. The top ten clones hold about 21% of a sample with 1.5 million to 2 million distinct CDR3 sequences, approximately 40% of them seen once. The CDR3 covers 14 residues. With 0 bases removed from V and 12 bases from J, the gap between germline ends came to 16 bases. The chain has TRBV12-3 or TRBV12-4 and TRBJ2-3; the D is unclear. This receptor was identified in a human donor in good health. The sample was blood. The CDR3 DNA is TGTGCCAGCAGTTTAGCGTTCCCCCAGGCCCGCCAGTATTTT. Protein sequence: CASSLAFPQARQYF.